This T cell receptor beta chain was identified during a study of T cells and copy number aberrations in small-cell lung cancer. Remarks on this clone: The antigen is unknown. At one end, the junction sequence differs from germline, possibly due to a read error. This specimen includes other DNA sequences encoding the same CDR3.

All donors were smokers or heavy second-hand smokers. Whole-study findings and limits: Compared with adjacent lung tissue, tumors had lower T-cell richness and clonality and non-significantly lower density.

Method: immunoSEQ multiplex PCR; TCRdb's copy keeps in-frame clones and lacks some. In the table there are thousands of clones, 60% to 80% of which are singletons. The sample taken for sequencing was tumor tissue. This TCR derives from a man between 50 and 59 years old with small cell lung cancer.

The CDR3 reads CASSSDQGADTQYF. As DNA, the CDR3 is TGTGCCAGCAGCTCTGATCAGGGGGCAGATACGCAATATTTT. The rearrangement links TRBV7-2 to TRBJ2-3; the match to TRBD1 covers 8 bases. Germline CDR1 is SGHTA and CDR2 is FQGNSA. The length of the CDR3 is 14 residues.